This T cell receptor (beta chain) was profiled in a study of blood T cell repertoires in COVID-19. Study-wide context: Samples of COVID-19 (acute and convalescent) were obtained from the United States, Italy and Spain.

The V gene's germline CDR1 is LNHDA and CDR2 SQIVND (reference sequence). With V trimmed by 7 bases and J by 7 bases, 5 bases remained unmatched. The CDR3 sequence is 13 residues long. In its sample, this clone was seen once. Using immunoSEQ multiplex PCR, the repertoire was profiled, and TCRdb retains in-frame clones only, with some absent. The sample carries about 78,000 clones, 90% recorded once. The TCR sequence derives from a woman between 45 and 60 years old in a cohort sampled during active COVID-19. Sequencing used peripheral blood. This chain links TRBV19 with TRBJ2-1; 9 bases are a match to TRBD2. CDR3: CASNSGLANEQFF. CDR3 nucleotides: TGTGCCAGTAACTCGGGACTAGCAAATGAGCAGTTCTTC. Supplemented by reference TRBV19 and TRBJ2-1, the full variable domain reads DGGITQSPKYLFRKEGQNVTLSCEQNLNHDAMYWYRQDPGQGLRLIYYSQIVNDFQKGDIAEGYSVSREKKESFPLTVTSAQKNPTAFYLCASNSGLANEQFFGPGTRLTVL.